The 2 T cell receptor beta chains in this list originate from one sample, sequenced in a study of T cells in localized non-small cell lung cancer (dated by TCRdb to about 2020). Libraries came from the immunoSEQ multiplex PCR assay. TCRdb provides this immuneACCESS table in a form limited to in-frame rearrangements. Some clones are lacking; in checked studies, under half of them reflect an unresolved V gene, and why the rest are absent is not known. This sample is represented by approximately 30,000 clones; 86% of them were singletons. Less than 5% of the sample is taken by the ten largest. Sequenced here: peripheral blood, sampled before any cancer treatment. These receptors were taken from a male donor older than 55 with stage III lung adenocarcinoma.

V is TRBV7-9 and J is TRBJ1-1, with D hard to call. This CDR3 contains 15 residues. Per the germline V gene, CDR1 is SEHNR and CDR2 is FQNEAQ (reference sequence). Trimming took 5 bases from V and 0 from J, leaving 13 bases between them. CDR3 bases: TGTGCCAGCAGCCTCGACTGGACGGTGAACACTGAAGCTTTCTTT. Translating it yields CASSLDWTVNTEAFF.

The chain couples TRBV10-3 to TRBJ2-5, with D unresolved. The germline CDR1 and CDR2 sequences are ENHRY and SYGVKD. Deletions cut 0 bases from V and 1 base from J, with 9 bases between. The CDR3 spans 15 residues. The CDR3 is CAISESRQLQETQYF. The DNA of the CDR3 is TGTGCCATCAGTGAGTCCAGGCAGCTCCAAGAGACCCAGTACTTC.